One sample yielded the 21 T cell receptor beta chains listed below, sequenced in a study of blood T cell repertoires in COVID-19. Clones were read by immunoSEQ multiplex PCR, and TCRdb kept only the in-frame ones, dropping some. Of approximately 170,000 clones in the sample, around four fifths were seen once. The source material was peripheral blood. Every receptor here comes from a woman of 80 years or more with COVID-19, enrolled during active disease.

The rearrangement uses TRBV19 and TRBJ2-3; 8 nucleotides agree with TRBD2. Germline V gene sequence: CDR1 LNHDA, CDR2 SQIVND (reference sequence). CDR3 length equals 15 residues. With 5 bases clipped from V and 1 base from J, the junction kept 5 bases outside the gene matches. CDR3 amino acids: CASSGTSLGTDTQYF. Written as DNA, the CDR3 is TGTGCCAGTAGTGGGACTAGTCTGGGCACAGATACGCAGTATTTT.

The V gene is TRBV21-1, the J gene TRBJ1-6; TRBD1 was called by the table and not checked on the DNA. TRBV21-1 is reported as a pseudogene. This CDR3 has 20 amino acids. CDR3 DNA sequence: TGTGCCAGCAGCCCAAGAGGACAACAGGGTTACTGCTCCTATAATTCACCCCTCCACTTT. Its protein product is CASSPRGQQGYCSYNSPLHF.

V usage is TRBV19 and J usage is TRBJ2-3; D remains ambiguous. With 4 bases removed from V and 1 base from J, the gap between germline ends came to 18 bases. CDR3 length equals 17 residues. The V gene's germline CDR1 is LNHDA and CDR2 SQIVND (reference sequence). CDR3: CASSTPGSKKRTDTQYF. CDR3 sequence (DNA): TGTGCCAGTAGTACCCCCGGGTCTAAGAAGCGCACAGATACGCAGTATTTT.

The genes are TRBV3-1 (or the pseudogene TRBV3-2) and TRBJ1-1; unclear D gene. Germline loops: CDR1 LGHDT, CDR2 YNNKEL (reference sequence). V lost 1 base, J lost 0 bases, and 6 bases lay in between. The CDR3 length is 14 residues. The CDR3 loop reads CASSQARVNTEAFF. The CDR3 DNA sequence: TGTGCCAGCAGCCAAGCGCGGGTGAACACTGAAGCTTTCTTT.

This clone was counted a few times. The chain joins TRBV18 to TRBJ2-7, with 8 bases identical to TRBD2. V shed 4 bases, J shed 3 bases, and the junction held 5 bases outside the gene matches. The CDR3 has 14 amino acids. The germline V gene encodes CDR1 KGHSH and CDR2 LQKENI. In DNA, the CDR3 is TGTGCCAGCTCACTCACGGGGGGGAACTACGAGCAGTACTTC. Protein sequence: CASSLTGGNYEQYF. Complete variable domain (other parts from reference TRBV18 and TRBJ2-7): NAGVMQNPRHLVRRRGQEARLRCSPMKGHSHVYWYRQLPEEGLKFMVYLQKENIIDESGMPKERFSAEFPKEGPSILRIQQVVRGDSAAYFCASSLTGGNYEQYFGPGTRLTVT.

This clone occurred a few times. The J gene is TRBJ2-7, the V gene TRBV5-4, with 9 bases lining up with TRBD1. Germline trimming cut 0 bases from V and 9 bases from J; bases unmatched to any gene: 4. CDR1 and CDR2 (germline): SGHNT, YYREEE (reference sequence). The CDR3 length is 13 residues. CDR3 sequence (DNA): TGTGCCAGCAGCTTGGGGGGACAGGGAGGGCAGTACTTC. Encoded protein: CASSLGGQGGQYF.

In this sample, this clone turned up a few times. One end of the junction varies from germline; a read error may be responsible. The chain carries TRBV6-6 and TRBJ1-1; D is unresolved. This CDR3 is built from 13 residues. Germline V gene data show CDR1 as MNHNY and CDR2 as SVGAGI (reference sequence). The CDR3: CASSYSLTSEVIF. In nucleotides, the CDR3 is TGTGCCAGCAGTTACTCGTTGACCTCCGAGGTGATCTTT.

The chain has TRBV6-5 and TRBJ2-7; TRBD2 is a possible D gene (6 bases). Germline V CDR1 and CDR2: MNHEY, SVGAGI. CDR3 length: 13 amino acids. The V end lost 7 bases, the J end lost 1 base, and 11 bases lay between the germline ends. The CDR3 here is CASTAAGSYEQYF. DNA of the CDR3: TGTGCCAGCACGGCGGCGGGATCCTACGAGCAGTACTTC.

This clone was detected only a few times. CDR3 DNA: TGCAGCGTCCCCACAACAGGGGGCGCGGGCTACACCTTC. It translates to CSVPTTGGAGYTF. The chain joins TRBV29-1 to TRBJ1-2; 9 bases map to TRBD1. In germline, CDR1 is SQVTM, CDR2 ANQGSEA. The ends lost 6 bases at V and 8 bases at J; junction bases unmatched: 10. The CDR3 is 13 amino acids.

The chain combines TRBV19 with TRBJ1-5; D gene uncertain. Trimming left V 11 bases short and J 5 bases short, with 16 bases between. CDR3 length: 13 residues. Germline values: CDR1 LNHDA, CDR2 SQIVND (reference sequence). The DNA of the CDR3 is TGTGCCTCTTCTCGGGGAGTTGATCAGCCCCAGCATTTT. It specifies CASSRGVDQPQHF.

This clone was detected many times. In nucleotides, the CDR3 is TGTGCCATCAGTCCCAGGGGTTATGAAGCTTTCTTT. Amino acid sequence: CAISPRGYEAFF. This chain links TRBV10-3 with TRBJ1-1; D possibly corresponds to TRBD1 (6 bases). V lost 5 bases and J lost 7, with 11 bases in between. The CDR3 has 12 amino acids. Germline V gene data show CDR1 as ENHRY and CDR2 as SYGVKD.

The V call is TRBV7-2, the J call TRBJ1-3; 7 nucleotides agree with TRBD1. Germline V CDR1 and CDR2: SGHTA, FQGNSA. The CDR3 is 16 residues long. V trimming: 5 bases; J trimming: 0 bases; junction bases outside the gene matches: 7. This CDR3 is CASSAGQPSSGNTIYF. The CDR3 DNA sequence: TGTGCCAGCAGCGCGGGACAGCCAAGCTCTGGAAACACCATATATTTT.

In DNA form, the CDR3 reads TGTGCCAGTAGTAGACAGGGGAATAGCAATCAGCCCCAGCATTTT. Protein sequence: CASSRQGNSNQPQHF. The chain links TRBV19 to TRBJ1-5; TRBD1 aligns across 8 bases. The junction had 2 bases not matched to a gene; V was cut back by 4 bases and J by 0 bases. The germline gives CDR1 LNHDA, CDR2 SQIVND (reference sequence). CDR3 length: 15 residues. The variable domain in full, with the rest retrieved from reference TRBV19 and TRBJ1-5, is DGGITQSPKYLFRKEGQNVTLSCEQNLNHDAMYWYRQDPGQGLRLIYYSQIVNDFQKGDIAEGYSVSREKKESFPLTVTSAQKNPTAFYLCASSRQGNSNQPQHFGDGTRLSIL.

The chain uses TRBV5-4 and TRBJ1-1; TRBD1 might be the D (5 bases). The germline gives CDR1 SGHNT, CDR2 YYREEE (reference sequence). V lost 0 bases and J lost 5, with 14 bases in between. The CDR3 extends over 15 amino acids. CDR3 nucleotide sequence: TGTGCCAGCAGCTTGGAAAGGGGTGGATGGACTGAAGCTTTCTTT. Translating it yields CASSLERGGWTEAFF.

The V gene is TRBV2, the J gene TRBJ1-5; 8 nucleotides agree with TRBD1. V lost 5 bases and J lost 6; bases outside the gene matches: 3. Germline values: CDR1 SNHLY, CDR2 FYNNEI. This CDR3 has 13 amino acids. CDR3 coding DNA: TGTGCCAGCAGTTATACAGGGGGTCAGCCCCAGCATTTT. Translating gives CASSYTGGQPQHF.

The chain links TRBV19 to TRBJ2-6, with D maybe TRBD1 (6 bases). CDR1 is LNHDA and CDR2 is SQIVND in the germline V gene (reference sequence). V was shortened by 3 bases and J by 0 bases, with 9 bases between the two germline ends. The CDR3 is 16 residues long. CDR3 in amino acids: CASSMAGASGANVLTF. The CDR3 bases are TGTGCCAGTAGTATGGCAGGGGCCTCTGGGGCCAACGTCCTGACTTTC.

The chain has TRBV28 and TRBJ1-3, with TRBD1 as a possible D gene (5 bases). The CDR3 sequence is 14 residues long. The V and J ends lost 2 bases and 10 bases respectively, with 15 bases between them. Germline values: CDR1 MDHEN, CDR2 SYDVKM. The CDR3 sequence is CASSLGAGRGTIYF. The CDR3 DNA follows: TGTGCCAGCAGTTTAGGCGCAGGGCGAGGTACCATATATTTT.

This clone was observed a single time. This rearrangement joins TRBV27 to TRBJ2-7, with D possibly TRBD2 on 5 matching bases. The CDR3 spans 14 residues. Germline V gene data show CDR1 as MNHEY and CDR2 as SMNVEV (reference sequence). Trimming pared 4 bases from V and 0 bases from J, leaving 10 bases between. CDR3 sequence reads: CASSSSGYSYEQYF. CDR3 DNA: TGTGCCAGCAGTTCCTCGGGGTACTCCTACGAGCAGTACTTC.

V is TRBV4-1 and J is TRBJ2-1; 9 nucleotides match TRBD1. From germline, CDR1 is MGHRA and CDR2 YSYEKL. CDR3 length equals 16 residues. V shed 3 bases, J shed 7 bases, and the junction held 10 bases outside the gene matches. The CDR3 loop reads CASSQTPGQGGNEQFF. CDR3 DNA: TGCGCCAGCAGCCAGACCCCGGGACAGGGCGGGAATGAGCAGTTCTTC.

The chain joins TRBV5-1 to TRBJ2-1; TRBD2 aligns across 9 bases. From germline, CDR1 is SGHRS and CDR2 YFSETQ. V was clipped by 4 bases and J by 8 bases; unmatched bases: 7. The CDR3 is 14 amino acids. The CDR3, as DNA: TGCGCCAGCAGCGTACTGGGACTAGCCGATGAGCAGTTCTTC. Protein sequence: CASSVLGLADEQFF.

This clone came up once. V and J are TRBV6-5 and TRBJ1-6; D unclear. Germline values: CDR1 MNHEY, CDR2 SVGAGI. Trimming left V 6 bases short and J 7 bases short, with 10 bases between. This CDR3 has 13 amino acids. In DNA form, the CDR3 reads TGTGCCAGCAGCCCGGTCGGGAATTCACCCCTCCACTTT. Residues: CASSPVGNSPLHF.